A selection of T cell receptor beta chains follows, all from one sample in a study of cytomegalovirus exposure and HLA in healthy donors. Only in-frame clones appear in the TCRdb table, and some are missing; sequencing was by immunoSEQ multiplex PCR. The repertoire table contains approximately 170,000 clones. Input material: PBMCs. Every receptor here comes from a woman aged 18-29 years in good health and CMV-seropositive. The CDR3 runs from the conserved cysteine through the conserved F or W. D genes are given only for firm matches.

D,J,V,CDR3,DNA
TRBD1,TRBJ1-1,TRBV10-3,CAISNAGTGNTEAFF,TGTGCCATCAGTAACGCCGGGACAGGGAACACTGAAGCTTTCTTT
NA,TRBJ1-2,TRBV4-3,CASSQEQVRYGYTF,TGCGCCAGCAGCCAGGAACAGGTCCGCTATGGCTACACCTTC
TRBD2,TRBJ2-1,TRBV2,CASNPSGGLSGNEQFF,TGTGCCAGCAACCCCAGCGGGGGCCTTTCGGGTAATGAGCAGTTCTTC
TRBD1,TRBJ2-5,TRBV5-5,CASSLGQGMAETQYF,TGTGCCAGCAGCTTGGGACAGGGGATGGCAGAGACCCAGTACTTC
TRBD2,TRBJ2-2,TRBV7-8,CASSSLAGGPVTGELFF,TGTGCCAGCAGCTCTCTAGCGGGAGGGCCCGTCACCGGGGAGCTGTTTTTT
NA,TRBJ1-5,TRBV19,CASSQRTGSYQPQHF,TGTGCCAGTAGCCAACGAACAGGCTCCTATCAGCCCCAGCATTTT
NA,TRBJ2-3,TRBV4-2,CASSPPYPLPITQYF,TGTGCCAGCAGCCCACCTTACCCACTGCCGATTACGCAGTATTTT
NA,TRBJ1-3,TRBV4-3,CASSQEWQGGNTIYF,TGCGCCAGCAGCCAAGAATGGCAGGGAGGGAACACCATATATTTT
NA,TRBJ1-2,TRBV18,CASSASGDYGYTF,TGTGCCAGCTCCGCGTCGGGGGACTATGGCTACACCTTC
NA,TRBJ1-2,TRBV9,CASSVPGYGYTF,TGTGCCAGCAGCGTACCAGGGTATGGCTACACCTTC
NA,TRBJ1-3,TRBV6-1,CASSVGGSSGNTIYF,TGTGCCAGCAGTGTGGGGGGGTCCTCTGGAAACACCATATATTTT
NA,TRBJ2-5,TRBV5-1,CASSLGLYQETQYF,TGCGCCAGCAGCTTAGGACTTTACCAAGAGACCCAGTACTTC